This T cell receptor beta chain stems from a study of CD8+ T cells in alopecia areata. Study-wide results and limits: Greater clonality was observed in lesional scalp samples, especially alopecia totalis/universalis, versus normal scalp. It was less clear whether patients shared TCRs than it was in mice, possibly because of HLA.

Investigators sorted PBMCs to obtain both CD4+ and CD8+ T cells. Reverse transcription of extracted RNA yielded cDNA, which provided the sequencing template. Clones were read by immunoSEQ multiplex PCR, and TCRdb kept only the in-frame ones, dropping some. This table has 150,000 or so clones, around 55% appearing once. To note about this clone: No antigen is known for it.

With V trimmed by 0 bases and J by 8 bases, 10 bases remained unmatched. The germline V gene has CDR1 MNHEY and CDR2 SVGAGI. CDR3 length: 15 amino acids. The sequence derives from a human donor in good health. Sequenced sample: CD4+ T cells sorted from blood. The chain joins TRBV6-5 to TRBJ2-7, with 7 bases aligning to TRBD1. Here the CDR3 reads CASSYSRQGVLKQYF. The CDR3 DNA follows: TGTGCCAGCAGTTACTCGAGGCAGGGGGTCCTAAAGCAGTACTTC.